These 20 T cell receptor beta chains were all obtained from the same sample, sequenced in a study of PD-L1 blockade in urothelial cancer. The assay was immunoSEQ multiplex PCR, and TCRdb's table has in-frame clones only and misses some. The sample has tens of thousands of clones; around four fifths are singletons. Material: PBMCs, obtained around atezolizumab (anti-PD-L1) treatment. The source of these receptors is a man aged 70-80 years with urothelial cancer.

This chain uses TRBV4-2 with TRBJ2-1; 8 bases line up with TRBD2. The V gene end was trimmed by 6 bases and the J gene end by 4 bases; junction bases not matched to a gene: 14. CDR1 is LGHNA and CDR2 is YNFKEQ in the germline V gene. The CDR3 runs to 17 residues. The CDR3 region has the DNA TGTGCCAGCAGGAAAAGCGGGAGATTCGGCCTTTACAATGAGCAGTTCTTC. Amino acids: CASRKSGRFGLYNEQFF.

The chain is built from TRBV7-9 and TRBJ2-6; possibly TRBD2 for D (5 bases). Trimming pared 11 bases from V and 1 base from J, leaving 6 bases between. The CDR3 runs 12 residues. In germline, CDR1 is SEHNR, CDR2 FQNEAQ (reference sequence). This chain's CDR3 is CAPGSGANVLTF. CDR3 coding DNA: TGTGCCCCGGGATCTGGGGCCAACGTCCTGACTTTC. Together with reference TRBV7-9 and TRBJ2-6, the CDR3 gives the full variable domain: DTGVSQNPRHKITKRGQNVTFRCDPISEHNRLYWYRQTLGQGPEFLTYFQNEAQLEKSRLLSDRFSAERPKGSFSTLEIQRTEQGDSAMYLCAPGSGANVLTFGAGSRLTVL.

V is TRBV2 and J is TRBJ1-1, with a weak D call TRBD1 (6 bases). This CDR3 is built from 14 residues. The germline CDR1 and CDR2 sequences are SNHLY and FYNNEI. V gave up 5 bases and J gave up 4 bases, with 14 bases separating them. DNA for the CDR3: TGTGCCAGCAGTACACAGGGTCGGGGCACTGAAGCTTTCTTT. This gives the protein CASSTQGRGTEAFF. Drawing the rest from reference TRBV2 and TRBJ1-1, the complete variable domain is EPEVTQTPSHQVTQMGQEVILRCVPISNHLYFYWYRQILGQKVEFLVSFYNNEISEKSEIFDDQFSVERPDGSNFTLKIRSTKLEDSAMYFCASSTQGRGTEAFFGQGTRLTVV.

In this sample, this clone turned up once. The gene calls are TRBV11-2 and TRBJ2-1, with TRBD2 matching over 7 bases. Germline loops: CDR1 SGHAT, CDR2 FQNNGV. With V trimmed by 2 bases and J by 4 bases, 14 bases remained unmatched. This CDR3 comprises 18 residues. CDR3 sequence: CASSLLPGTTNLYNEQFF. The CDR3 DNA follows: TGTGCCAGCAGCTTACTCCCCGGGACTACAAACCTATACAATGAGCAGTTCTTC.

The V gene is TRBV23-1, the J gene TRBJ2-4; D is possibly TRBD2 (6 bases). TRBV23-1 is placed among ORFs of uncertain function. The CDR3 totals 13 residues. Trimming took 9 bases from V and 0 from J, leaving 9 bases between them. CDR3 in amino acids: CASPGVAKNIQYF. CDR3 coding DNA: TGCGCCAGTCCGGGGGTAGCCAAAAACATTCAGTACTTC.

The V call is TRBV5-6, the J call TRBJ1-2; the match to TRBD1 covers 10 bases. There are 17 residues in the CDR3. V shed 0 bases and J 0 bases; nucleotides not matched to a gene: 5. From germline, CDR1 is SGHDT and CDR2 YYEEEE. In DNA, the CDR3 is TGTGCCAGCAGCTTGGGGACAGGGGGGAACCCTAACTATGGCTACACCTTC. Encoded protein: CASSLGTGGNPNYGYTF. The whole variable domain, remainder taken from reference TRBV5-6 and TRBJ1-2, is DAGVTQSPTHLIKTRGQQVTLRCSPKSGHDTVSWYQQALGQGPQFIFQYYEEEERQRGNFPDRFSGHQFPNYSSELNVNALLLGDSALYLCASSLGTGGNPNYGYTFGSGTRLTVV.

The chain combines TRBV5-4 with TRBJ1-4, with TRBD1 matching over 7 bases. This CDR3 region has 16 residues. V shed 0 bases and J 3 bases; nucleotides not matched to a gene: 5. CDR1 is SGHNT, CDR2 YYREEE, per germline (reference sequence). The CDR3 bases are TGTGCCAGCAGCTTGGGGCAGGGGGAGGCTAATGAAAAACTGTTTTTT. Translating it yields CASSLGQGEANEKLFF.

This clone appeared a single time. The V gene is TRBV7-2, the J gene TRBJ2-7; D might be TRBD2 (6 bases). Trimming stripped 1 base from V and 0 bases from J, with 7 bases between. Germline lookup yields CDR1 SGHTA and CDR2 FQGNSA. This CDR3 is built from 14 residues. Written as DNA, the CDR3 is TGTGCCAGCAGCTTAGGGGACTTCTCCTACGAGCAGTACTTC. Its protein product is CASSLGDFSYEQYF.

This chain links TRBV4-1 with TRBJ2-3; 7 bases align to TRBD1. The CDR3 has 14 residues. Losses at the gene ends were 3 bases for V and 0 bases for J; bases not matched to a gene: 0. Germline lookup yields CDR1 MGHRA and CDR2 YSYEKL. CDR3 sequence: CASSQTGSTDTQYF. The DNA of the CDR3 is TGCGCCAGCAGCCAGACAGGGAGCACAGATACGCAGTATTTT.

V usage is TRBV5-1 and J usage is TRBJ2-5; 9 bases align to TRBD1. Germline CDR1 and CDR2: SGHRS and YFSETQ. The CDR3 runs to 14 residues. V lost 2 bases to trimming and J lost 5 bases; unmatched junction nucleotides: 4. CDR3 sequence reads: CASSFYRGLETQYF. The CDR3 DNA reads TGCGCCAGCAGCTTCTACAGGGGGCTGGAGACCCAGTACTTC.

This rearrangement joins TRBV28 to TRBJ2-7; 8 bases agree with TRBD1. This CDR3 comprises 18 residues. CDR1 and CDR2 from the germline V gene are MDHEN and SYDVKM. Trimming removed 2 bases from V and 3 bases from J; junction bases left unmatched: 15. The CDR3 DNA sequence: TGTGCCAGCAGTTTAGTGGCAGGGGGCGCATCCCCACACTACGAGCAGTACTTC. Translated, it gives CASSLVAGGASPHYEQYF.

This chain joins TRBV27 and TRBJ1-4, with D tentatively TRBD1 (5 bases). Trimming cost V 3 bases and J 7 bases, with 12 bases left between them. The germline V gene has CDR1 MNHEY and CDR2 SMNVEV (reference sequence). The CDR3 is 14 residues long. The CDR3 loop is CASSFVQGGEKLFF. The CDR3 DNA is TGTGCCAGCAGTTTTGTGCAGGGCGGTGAAAAACTGTTTTTT.

As DNA, the CDR3 is TGTGCCAGCAGTTTAAGCACCCCAGATACGCAGTATTTT. It encodes CASSLSTPDTQYF. The chain uses TRBV28 and TRBJ2-3, with unresolved D. V shed 2 bases and J shed 4 bases, with 7 bases lying between them. CDR1 is MDHEN, CDR2 SYDVKM, per germline. The CDR3 extends over 13 amino acids.

This chain uses TRBV2 with TRBJ1-4, with D perhaps matching TRBD1 (5 bases). V was trimmed by 4 bases and J by 13 bases, leaving 13 bases between them. CDR3 length: 12 residues. Germline CDR1 SNHLY, CDR2 FYNNEI. The CDR3 region has the DNA TGTGCCAGCAGTGGGGTCAGGGCTTTACTGTTTTTT. Translation gives CASSGVRALLFF.

This clone was observed many times. The chain combines TRBV2 with TRBJ1-1; possible D gene TRBD1, 5 bases. CDR3 size: 12 residues. The germline gives CDR1 SNHLY, CDR2 FYNNEI. With 10 bases removed from V and 2 bases from J, the gap between germline ends came to 11 bases. CDR3 sequence: CATRDSNTEAFF. The DNA for the CDR3 is TGTGCCACCCGGGACTCAAACACTGAAGCTTTCTTT.

The chain couples TRBV11-2 to TRBJ2-5; 11 bases fit TRBD1. J was trimmed by 1 base and V by 5 bases; bases with no gene match: 9. The CDR3 has 17 amino acids. The germline V gene has CDR1 SGHAT and CDR2 FQNNGV. CDR3 in amino acids: CASSTFGGTGGQETQYF. CDR3 nucleotides: TGTGCCAGCAGCACGTTCGGGGGGACAGGGGGCCAAGAGACCCAGTACTTC.

The genes are TRBV23-1 and TRBJ2-5, with D possibly TRBD1 on 6 matching bases. TRBV23-1 is marked as an open reading frame, function uncertain. The CDR3 spans 14 residues. Trimming stripped 4 bases from V and 1 base from J, with 10 bases between. CDR3 DNA: TGCGCCAGCAGTCGTGGCAGGGGCCAAGAGACCCAGTACTTC. Protein: CASSRGRGQETQYF.

This clone was seen a single time. The V call is TRBV5-8, the J call TRBJ1-4; D unresolved. Germline V gives CDR1 SGHTS, CDR2 YDEGEE. The length of the CDR3 is 15 residues. V lost 0 bases and J lost 4, with 10 bases in between. The CDR3 coding sequence is TGTGCCAGCAGCTTGGCGACGGGAAATAATGAAAAACTGTTTTTT. Its translation: CASSLATGNNEKLFF. The whole variable domain, remainder taken from reference TRBV5-8 and TRBJ1-4, is EAGVTQSPTHLIKTRGQQATLRCSPISGHTSVYWYQQALGLGLQFLLWYDEGEERNRGNFPPRFSGRQFPNYSSELNVNALELEDSALYLCASSLATGNNEKLFFGSGTQLSVL.

This clone was found once. As DNA, the CDR3 is TGCGCCAGCAGCCAAGGCGGCGTCTTCCCATACGAGCAGTACTTC. Residues: CASSQGGVFPYEQYF. The genes are TRBV4-1 and TRBJ2-7; no firm D call. V lost 1 base and J 4 bases, leaving 14 bases between the germline ends. The CDR3 is 15 amino acids. In germline, CDR1 is MGHRA, CDR2 YSYEKL.

The V and J genes are TRBV2 and TRBJ2-7; D gene ambiguous. The CDR3 has 15 residues. The germline V gene encodes CDR1 SNHLY and CDR2 FYNNEI. Trimming removed 6 bases at V and 0 bases at J, with 15 bases between. The CDR3 spells CASSLRVLSSYEQYF. The CDR3 nucleotides read TGTGCCAGCAGCCTCCGGGTTTTAAGCTCCTACGAGCAGTACTTC. The full variable domain, its missing parts supplied by reference TRBV2 and TRBJ2-7, is EPEVTQTPSHQVTQMGQEVILRCVPISNHLYFYWYRQILGQKVEFLVSFYNNEISEKSEIFDDQFSVERPDGSNFTLKIRSTKLEDSAMYFCASSLRVLSSYEQYFGPGTRLTVT.